This T cell receptor beta chain was sequenced for a study of T-cell reconstitution after alpha-beta-depleted transplantation in children. The study, taken as a whole, reports: Two months or so post-transplant, alpha-beta T cells reportedly derived from several hundred expanded graft clones. Diversity of TCRbeta at day 60 was high in some patients, arising from surviving recipient T cells and thymic progenitors.

The germline CDR1 and CDR2 sequences are DFQATT and SNEGSKA (reference sequence). The V end was cut by 0 bases, the J end by 8 bases, with 18 bases between. The CDR3 consists of 15 residues. Note on this clonotype: Its specificity is unknown.

TCRbeta library construction was performed incorporating unique molecular identifiers. TCRdb used MiXCR to reprocess the PCR reads, holding one entry per CDR3 protein. The profile shows approximately 430,000 distinct CDR3 sequences, around 15% of them singletons. This receptor was identified in a boy in the first two years of life who had a stem cell transplant for Wiskott-Aldrich syndrome, so the T cells may come from the graft donor. The sequencing used PBMCs, mostly from graft donor cells, collected 360 days after TCRalphabeta/CD19-depleted stem cell transplant. This chain joins TRBV20-1 and TRBJ2-3; D gene ambiguous. This CDR3 is CSARDRRSGPFTQYF. The CDR3 nucleotides read TGCAGTGCTAGAGATCGAAGGTCGGGCCCTTTTACGCAGTATTTT.